This T cell receptor (beta chain) was profiled in a study of post-analysis software for immune sequencing data. Whole-study context: The courses of disease that were included comprised relapsing-remitting, secondary progressive and progressive-relapsing multiple sclerosis. Study observations and caveats: The five TRBV segments detected at higher frequency in patients than in controls included TRBV5-6, TRBV5-1 and TRBV20-1.

The library was made from cDNA and included unique molecular identifiers. In TCRdb, the PCR reads were re-called with MiXCR into one record per CDR3 protein. The sample yields about 260,000 distinct CDR3 sequences, 35% to 40% seen once. This clonotype was found once. Its antigen remains unknown. Germline is not matched at one junction end, which may reflect a read error. Germline V lookup: CDR1 LGHDT, CDR2 YNNKEL (reference sequence). This CDR3 region has 14 residues. Material: blood. The chain has TRBV3-1 and TRBJ1-1, with D perhaps TRBD1 (5 bases). The clonotype originates from a girl between 5 and 17 years old with multiple sclerosis. The CDR3 DNA reads as TGTGCCAGCAGTCCACCGGGACTGGGGACTGAGGCTTTCTTT. The encoded protein is CASSPPGLGTEAFF.